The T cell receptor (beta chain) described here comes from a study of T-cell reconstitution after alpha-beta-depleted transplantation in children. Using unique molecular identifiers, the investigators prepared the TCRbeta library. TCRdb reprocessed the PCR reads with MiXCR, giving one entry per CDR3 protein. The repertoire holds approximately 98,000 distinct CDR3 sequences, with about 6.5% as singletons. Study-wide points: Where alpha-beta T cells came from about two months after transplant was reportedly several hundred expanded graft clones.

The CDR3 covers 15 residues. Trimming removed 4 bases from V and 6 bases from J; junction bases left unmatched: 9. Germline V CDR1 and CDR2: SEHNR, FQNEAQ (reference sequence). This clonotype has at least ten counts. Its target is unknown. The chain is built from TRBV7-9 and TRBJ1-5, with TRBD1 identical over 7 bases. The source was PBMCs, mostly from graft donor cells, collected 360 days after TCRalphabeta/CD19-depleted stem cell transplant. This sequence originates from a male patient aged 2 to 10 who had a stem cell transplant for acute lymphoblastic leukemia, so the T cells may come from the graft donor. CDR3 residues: CASSWGTVHSQPQHF. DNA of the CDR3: TGTGCCAGCAGCTGGGGGACAGTCCACAGTCAGCCCCAGCATTTT. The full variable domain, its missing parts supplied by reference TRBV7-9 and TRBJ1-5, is DTGVSQNPRHKITKRGQNVTFRCDPISEHNRLYWYRQTLGQGPEFLTYFQNEAQLEKSRLLSDRFSAERPKGSFSTLEIQRTEQGDSAMYLCASSWGTVHSQPQHFGDGTRLSIL.